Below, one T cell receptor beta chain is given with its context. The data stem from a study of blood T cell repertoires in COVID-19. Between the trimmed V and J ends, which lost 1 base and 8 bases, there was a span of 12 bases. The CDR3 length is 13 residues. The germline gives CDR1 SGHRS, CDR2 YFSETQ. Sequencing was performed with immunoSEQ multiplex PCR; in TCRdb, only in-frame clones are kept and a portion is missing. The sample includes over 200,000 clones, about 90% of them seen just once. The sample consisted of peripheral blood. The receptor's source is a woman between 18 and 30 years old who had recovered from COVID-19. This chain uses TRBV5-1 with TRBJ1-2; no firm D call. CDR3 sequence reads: CASSLSSDWGYTF. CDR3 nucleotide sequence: TGCGCCAGCAGCTTGAGCTCCGATTGGGGCTACACCTTC. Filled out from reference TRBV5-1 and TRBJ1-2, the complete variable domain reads KAGVTQTPRYLIKTRGQQVTLSCSPISGHRSVSWYQQTPGQGLQFLFEYFSETQRNKGNFPGRFSGRQFSNSRSEMNVSTLELGDSALYLCASSLSSDWGYTFGSGTRLTVV.